This TCR beta chain was identified during a study of T cell responses to AZD1222 COVID-19 vaccine. Only in-frame clones appear in the TCRdb table, and some are missing; sequencing was by immunoSEQ multiplex PCR. Of 90,000 to 120,000 clones listed, 86% are singletons. Germline-derived CDR1 and CDR2 are LGHNT and FRNRAP. The CDR3 is made up of 16 amino acids. V dropped 3 bases and J dropped 1 base, with 15 bases sitting between them. The V gene is TRBV12-5, the J gene TRBJ1-1, with D uncertain. The sequences come from peripheral blood, collected on day 0 of AZD1222 vaccination. The origin of this receptor is an adult in good health. DNA of the CDR3: TGTGCTAGTGGTTTCGGGCACTACAAGCAGAACACTGAAGCTTTCTTT. Its protein product is CASGFGHYKQNTEAFF.